This T cell receptor beta chain comes out of a study of T cells in Graves' hyperthyroidism and ophthalmopathy (dated by TCRdb to between 2017 and 2020). A note on the overall study: Peripheral blood was collected at initial diagnosis, before any treatment. The roughly 99 discovery patients were divided at random into training and test sets in a 7:3 ratio. Thyroid tissue and blood T-cell repertoires from about 6 Graves' hyperthyroidism patients were also compared in the study. After blood sampling, hyperthyroidism patients were treated with methimazole at a starting dose of 30 mg daily, and ophthalmopathy patients were treated with high-dose intravenous methylprednisolone. An independent validation cohort of under 20 hyperthyroidism patients and approximately 15 patients who later progressed to ophthalmopathy tested prospective prediction of ophthalmopathy. To identify distinguishing TCR V-J signatures, a discovery cohort of about 100 patients was used, comprising 43 with Graves' ophthalmopathy and about 59 with stable Graves' hyperthyroidism. TCR Vbeta CDR3 sequencing of 140 or so peripheral blood samples (more than 40 ophthalmopathy, over 70 hyperthyroidism and around 17 progressor patients) is reported in the paper. Study-level results and caveats: Ophthalmopathy was separated from stable hyperthyroidism by a 13 V-J signature model, with just over 85% sensitivity and roughly 84% specificity obtained in cross-validation and 80%/75% obtained in testing. Sample size was not statistically predetermined, and blinding of investigators to group allocation was not performed. Most expanded thyroid clonotypes (frequency above 0.001) were also detected in blood, a finding suggesting that blood repertoires may reflect thyroid immune responses. In validation, the model predicted progression to ophthalmopathy a median of roughly 6.1 months before onset, with roughly 71% sensitivity and around 76% specificity.

The junction shows trimming of 1 base on V and 3 bases on J, plus 10 bases between the germline ends. Measured from the cysteine to the phenylalanine, the CDR3 is 15 residues long. The read is trimmed to its CDR3 DNA, 45 bases read in frame from base 1. Amplification of TCR beta CDR3 regions was carried out from RNA transcripts. A first-round RT-PCR of the TCR CDR3 used the HTBI primer set with the Qiagen OneStep RT-PCR kit. Libraries were constructed in a second round of multiplex PCR, after which size selection and purification were performed. Paired-end sequencing of the libraries was performed with 100 bp reads on an Illumina HiSeq2000. Turning to the authors' computational methods: Raw data were processed with SOAPnuke, discarding reads with adapters, uncalled bases, mean Phred below 15, or no exact constant-primer or identifier match. High-quality paired reads were merged using COPE v1.2.5, and each unique nucleotide sequence was defined as a clonotype. MiTCR v1.1 was used to align the clonotypes against IMGT TRBV, TRBD and TRBJ reference segments. The analysis included only V-J combinations with a frequency above 0.0001, which together covered 99.2% of the repertoires. A TCS score was defined as the ratio of F50 (clonal expansion) to E x V (chaos), with BLOSUM62-based TCRdist applied between CDR3 peptides within each V-J. Welch's t-statistics and random forest reduced 500 to 550 V-J features to 10 to 15, which were used in a naive Bayes classifier (R e1071). Using fastp at Q25 and MiXCR, TCRdb reprocessed the public reads and kept productive beta chains. Duplicate CDR3 protein sequences are folded into a single record with the most common DNA and genes. Clone size and V and J calls follow TCRdb, not the original study. Counted in this sample were hundreds of thousands of distinct CDR3 sequences; just under 20% of them appeared once. Less than 55% of the sample is taken by the ten largest.

In the ophthalmopathy patients, disease was moderately to severely active, with a Clinical Activity Score of 3 or more, a NOSPECS grade of 4 or more, and a duration of less than 3 months. The study excluded patients with uncontrolled infections, other autoimmune diseases, pregnancy or lactation. Diagnoses relied on clinical symptoms, serum thyroxine and TRAb, thyroid ultrasound and orbital computed tomography. PBMCs were isolated from 7.5 to 10 ml of fresh peripheral blood by Ficoll-Paque density gradient centrifugation. Total RNA was extracted using Trizol reagent, and RNA quality was assessed on an Agilent 2100 Bioanalyzer. This clonotype showed up many times. Its specific antigen is unknown. Base qualities are not provided; no much larger clone lies one nucleotide away.

The chain is assembled from TRBV12-3 or TRBV12-4 and TRBJ2-1; no D gene call is confident. This TCR was recovered from a man in his forties with Graves' ophthalmopathy. The sequenced material came from blood. The CDR3 is CASSLVPRGYNEQFF. The DNA sequence is TGTGCCAGCAGTTTAGTACCGCGAGGCTACAATGAGCAGTTCTTC.